This TCR beta chain was retrieved from a study of spatial heterogeneity in lung cancer. Study at large: Strongly correlated with TCR transcript counts in tumor regions was a T cell module score, which was a transcriptional module score calculated from matched bulk RNA-seq. The average appearance count of each unique TCR and UMI combination in raw reads was more than nine. Study-wide results and limits: Mutation counts in tumors were tracked by counts of expanded intratumoral alpha and beta TCRs.

TCRdb passed the 5' RACE reads through MiXCR, listing each CDR3 protein once. The top ten hold less than 10% of the sample, which has around 13,000 distinct CDR3 sequences, about 4% seen once. This clonotype was found many times. The antigen remains unidentified. V lost 5 bases to trimming and J lost 7 bases, with 15 bases between them. Germline V gives CDR1 SGHTA, CDR2 FQGNSA. The CDR3 extends over 14 amino acids. Documented time point: sample taken at primary tumor resection. Whole RNA obtained from tumor, nontumor lung or frozen PBMC underwent sequencing without sorting. Material: lung tumor tissue, obtained at surgery. The TCR comes from a male donor with early-stage non-small cell lung cancer. The rearrangement uses TRBV7-2 and TRBJ2-1; D is ambiguous. This CDR3 is CASSPRGPGNEQFF. CDR3 nucleotides: TGTGCCAGCAGCCCCCGAGGTCCCGGGAATGAGCAGTTCTTC. The variable domain in full, with the rest retrieved from reference TRBV7-2 and TRBJ2-1, is GAGVSQSPSNKVTEKGKDVELRCDPISGHTALYWYRQSLGQGLEFLIYFQGNSAPDKSGLPSDRFSAERTGGSVSTLTIQRTQQEDSAVYLCASSPRGPGNEQFFGPGTRLTVL.